The present entry profiles one T cell receptor beta chain with its context. Antigen: not known. The table came from immunoSEQ multiplex PCR; TCRdb's copy has only in-frame clones and leaves some out. The data contain about 2.4 million clones, 85% to 95% of them seen just once; the ten biggest clones take up around 0.15%. This sample is part of a study of shared clonotypes between healthy human individuals. Regarding the study as a whole: Memory subsets generally showed lower estimated richness than naive subsets.

The V segment lost 10 bases and the J segment 7 bases; nucleotides outside the gene matches: 9. The length of the CDR3 is 14 residues. Germline V gene data show CDR1 as MNHNS and CDR2 as SASEGT. The V and J genes are TRBV6-1 and TRBJ2-1; 11 bases are shared with TRBD1. The sequence derives from a man between 18 and 35 years old in good health. The sample comprised naive CD4+ T cells sorted from blood. Specified subset: CD45RA+ positively selected. CDR3 protein: CATRGQGERNEQFF. DNA for the CDR3: TGTGCCACAAGGGGACAGGGGGAGAGGAATGAGCAGTTCTTC.